The 23 T cell receptor beta chains listed next were all sequenced from one sample in a study of CD8+ T cells in alopecia areata. Once sorted, CD4+ cells from roughly 5 patients yielded CD25+CD127- cells. Isolated RNA was reverse transcribed into cDNA used as the sequencing template. The table came from immunoSEQ multiplex PCR; TCRdb's copy has only in-frame clones and leaves some out. Here the sample spans some 20,000 clones, 60% to 70% being singletons. Sequenced: CD4+ Tregs sorted from blood. The receptors here all came from a human donor with alopecia areata.

This sequence joins TRBV25-1 and TRBJ2-5; D is perhaps TRBD1 (5 bases). V lost 4 bases and J lost 4, with 13 bases in between. In germline, CDR1 is MGHDK, CDR2 SYGVNS. This CDR3 spans 14 amino acids. As DNA, the CDR3 is TGTGCCAGCAGTGGATATCAGACAGCAGAGACCCAGTACTTC. As protein: CASSGYQTAETQYF.

CDR3: CASGSGVTDTQYF. In DNA, the CDR3 is TGTGCCAGCGGTTCTGGCGTTACAGATACGCAGTATTTT. V usage is TRBV6-5 and J usage is TRBJ2-3, with D uncertain. From germline, CDR1 is MNHEY and CDR2 SVGAGI. The CDR3 runs 13 residues. Trimming pared 8 bases from V and 3 bases from J, leaving 12 bases between.

This clone showed up just once. The chain couples TRBV11-2 to TRBJ2-7, with D possibly matching TRBD2 (6 bases). The V gene's germline CDR1 is SGHAT and CDR2 FQNNGV. CDR3 length: 14 amino acids. The ends were cut back, 4 bases at V and 3 bases at J, with 13 bases in the middle. The CDR3 region is CASSSPGGIYEQYF. The CDR3 DNA is TGTGCCAGCAGCTCCCCTGGGGGGATCTACGAGCAGTACTTC.

This clone was seen only a few times. The rearrangement uses TRBV7-9 and TRBJ2-2, with D hard to call. CDR1 and CDR2 (germline): SEHNR, FQNEAQ (reference sequence). The ends were cut back, 6 bases at V and 6 bases at J, with 11 bases in the middle. The CDR3 is 13 amino acids. CDR3 nucleotide sequence: TGTGCCAGCAGTCCAATACGGGCCGGGGAGCTGTTTTTT. It is translated as CASSPIRAGELFF.

The sample holds a few counts of this clone. This chain joins TRBV30 and TRBJ2-3; TRBD1 matches at 9 bases. The CDR3 sequence is 15 residues long. The trim removed 5 bases at V and 3 bases at J, leaving 9 bases unmatched. CDR1 is GTSNPN and CDR2 is SVGIG in the germline V gene (reference sequence). The CDR3 DNA follows: TGTGCCTGGGCCGGGGGACAGGGTATTACAGATACGCAGTATTTT. Translated, it gives CAWAGGQGITDTQYF. The variable domain in full, completed from reference TRBV30 and TRBJ2-3, reads SQTIHQWPATLVQPVGSPLSLECTVEGTSNPNLYWYRQAAGRGLQLLFYSVGIGQISSEVPQNLSASRPQDRQFILSSKKLLLSDSGFYLCAWAGGQGITDTQYFGPGTRLTVL.

The chain carries TRBV6-5 and TRBJ1-5; TRBD1 is a possible D gene (5 bases). Germline CDR1 is MNHEY and CDR2 is SVGAGI. This CDR3 spans 15 amino acids. Between the trimmed V and J ends, which lost 0 bases and 2 bases, there was a span of 8 bases. As DNA, the CDR3 is TGTGCCAGCAGTTACTCACAGGAGGGCAATCAGCCCCAGCATTTT. Its translation: CASSYSQEGNQPQHF.

The chain recombines TRBV7-9 with TRBJ2-3; 7 nucleotides match TRBD2. V lost 3 bases, J lost 5 bases, and 5 bases stayed unmatched. Germline CDR1 is SEHNR and CDR2 is FQNEAQ (reference sequence). CDR3 length equals 14 residues. The DNA for the CDR3 is TGTGCCAGCAGCTTTGGCGGGAGACAAGATACGCAGTATTTT. The encoded protein is CASSFGGRQDTQYF.

This clone was observed a few times. V is TRBV18 and J is TRBJ2-3, with 8 bases lining up with TRBD2. CDR3 size: 16 residues. From germline, CDR1 is KGHSH and CDR2 LQKENI. V was clipped by 3 bases and J by 0 bases; unmatched bases: 5. The CDR3, as DNA: TGTGCCAGCTCACCGGTTGCGGGGGGAAGCACAGATACGCAGTATTTT. It specifies CASSPVAGGSTDTQYF.

On this clone itself: The sample holds other DNA sequences that translate to the same CDR3. This chain uses TRBV30 with TRBJ2-3; 11 bases align to TRBD2. The V segment lost 2 bases and the J segment 3 bases; nucleotides outside the gene matches: 4. Germline CDR1 is GTSNPN and CDR2 is SVGIG (reference sequence). This CDR3 is built from 15 residues. The CDR3: CAWSLGTSGTDTQYF. CDR3 nucleotide sequence: TGTGCCTGGAGTCTAGGGACTAGCGGAACAGATACGCAGTATTTT.

CDR3 nucleotide sequence: TGCGCCAGCAGCTGGGAGGCAGGTTCAAATTCACCCCTCCACTTT. It translates to CASSWEAGSNSPLHF. The rearrangement links TRBV5-1 to TRBJ1-6; D unclear. The CDR3 sequence is 15 residues long. Germline V lookup: CDR1 SGHRS, CDR2 YFSETQ. The ends were cut back, 3 bases at V and 7 bases at J, with 14 bases in the middle.

The chain is built from TRBV30 and TRBJ1-6; D might be TRBD1 (5 bases). Germline V CDR1 and CDR2: GTSNPN, SVGIG (reference sequence). Trimming stripped 1 base from V and 7 bases from J, with 11 bases between. The CDR3 covers 14 residues. Written as DNA, the CDR3 is TGTGCCTGGAGTGGTAGACAGAGGAATTCACCCCTCCACTTT. Protein product: CAWSGRQRNSPLHF.

Only a few counts were recorded for this clone. This chain connects TRBV5-1 to TRBJ2-5; D is possibly TRBD1 or TRBD2 (7 bases each). V dropped 5 bases and J dropped 2 bases, with 10 bases sitting between them. The germline gives CDR1 SGHRS, CDR2 YFSETQ. The CDR3 loop spans 13 amino acids. DNA of the CDR3: TGCGCCAGCAGAGCGGGACAGCAAGAGACCCAGTACTTC. This translates into CASRAGQQETQYF.

The chain is built from TRBV27 and TRBJ1-2; D is undetermined. This CDR3 is built from 14 residues. V was trimmed by 2 bases and J by 7 bases, leaving 14 bases between them. Per the germline V gene, CDR1 is MNHEY and CDR2 is SMNVEV (reference sequence). DNA of the CDR3: TGTGCCAGCAGTTTACAAGGGCCCTATGGTGGCTACACCTTC. It yields the protein CASSLQGPYGGYTF.

The chain employs TRBV30 and TRBJ1-3, with no clear D. Trimming shortened V by 0 bases and J by 5 bases, and 14 bases separated the two germline ends. The CDR3 has 15 residues. The germline V gene has CDR1 GTSNPN and CDR2 SVGIG (reference sequence). This CDR3 is CAWSVDTGRRNTIYF. In DNA form, the CDR3 reads TGTGCCTGGAGTGTAGATACGGGGAGGAGAAACACCATATATTTT.

The rearrangement uses TRBV19 and TRBJ1-5, with D tentatively TRBD1 (6 bases). The V end lost 6 bases, the J end lost 9 bases, and 9 bases lay between the germline ends. Germline V gene data show CDR1 as LNHDA and CDR2 as SQIVND (reference sequence). The CDR3 runs to 11 residues. The CDR3 DNA is TGTGCCAGTAGCCAGGGGACGCCCCAGCATTTT. It codes for CASSQGTPQHF.

The V gene is TRBV7-5, the J gene TRBJ2-5; the table gives TRBD2 as D, unverified against the DNA. TRBV7-5 is recorded as a pseudogene. CDR3 size: 17 residues. The CDR3 is CARSLGLSNHGQETQYF. The CDR3 DNA sequence: TGTGCCAGAAGCTTAGGTTTGTCTAATCATGGCCAAGAGACCCAGTACTTC.

On this clone: Additional DNA sequences in this sample encode the identical CDR3. This sequence joins TRBV30 and TRBJ2-3, with 11 bases aligning to TRBD2. Germline V gives CDR1 GTSNPN, CDR2 SVGIG (reference sequence). The CDR3 is made up of 15 amino acids. J lost 3 bases, V lost 2 bases, and 4 bases had no gene match. CDR3 in DNA: TGTGCCTGGAGTCTGGGGACTAGCGGAACAGATACGCAGTATTTT. Its translation: CAWSLGTSGTDTQYF.

This chain links TRBV7-2 with TRBJ1-1; no definite D call. Trimming took 8 bases from V and 0 from J, leaving 10 bases between them. This CDR3 contains 13 residues. The germline CDR1 and CDR2 sequences are SGHTA and FQGNSA. The CDR3 is CASGSFLNTEAFF. CDR3 in DNA: TGTGCCAGCGGTTCATTCCTGAACACTGAAGCTTTCTTT. Combining the CDR3 with reference TRBV7-2 and TRBJ1-1 gives the whole variable domain GAGVSQSPSNKVTEKGKDVELRCDPISGHTALYWYRQSLGQGLEFLIYFQGNSAPDKSGLPSDRFSAERTGGSVSTLTIQRTQQEDSAVYLCASGSFLNTEAFFGQGTRLTVV.

The V and J genes are TRBV7-9 and TRBJ1-1, with 7 nucleotides matching TRBD1. The CDR3 runs to 15 residues. J lost 3 bases, V lost 6 bases, and 10 bases had no gene match. Germline V gene lookup returns CDR1 SEHNR and CDR2 FQNEAQ (reference sequence). In DNA form, the CDR3 reads TGTGCCAGCAGTACCGGGACAGTGGGGGACACTGAAGCTTTCTTT. Its translation: CASSTGTVGDTEAFF.

V and J are TRBV14 and TRBJ1-1, with 11 bases matching TRBD1. There are 15 residues in the CDR3. Germline CDR1 reads SGHDN; CDR2 reads FVKESK. Trimming at V came to 7 bases and at J to 4 bases, leaving 8 bases not matched to a gene. CDR3: CASTRTGGRVTEAFF. CDR3 DNA: TGTGCCAGCACTCGGACAGGGGGCCGGGTCACTGAAGCTTTCTTT.

This chain links TRBV20-1 with TRBJ2-3; no reliable D call. CDR1 is DFQATT and CDR2 is SNEGSKA in the germline V gene (reference sequence). CDR3 length: 11 residues. V lost 6 bases and J lost 15, with 19 bases in between. This CDR3 is CSAPLPPLVYF. Written as DNA, the CDR3 is TGCAGTGCCCCTCTCCCCCCTCTGGTATATTTT.

This clone was counted once. The CDR3 region is CASSLSAASNTGYTF. The CDR3 nucleotides read TGTGCCAGCAGTTTATCGGCAGCATCAAACACTGGCTACACCTTC. The chain uses TRBV28 and TRBJ1-2; D ambiguous. CDR3 length: 15 amino acids. The V gene lost 1 base and the J gene lost 7 bases, with 16 bases spanning the gap. Germline-derived CDR1 and CDR2 are MDHEN and SYDVKM.

Only a few counts were recorded for this clone. The V gene is TRBV7-6, the J gene TRBJ2-1; 9 nucleotides match TRBD2. The CDR3 covers 13 residues. Germline loops: CDR1 SGHVS, CDR2 FNYEAQ. V lost 4 bases, J lost 10 bases, and 5 bases stayed unmatched. The CDR3 loop is CASSSISGGEQFF. In DNA form, the CDR3 reads TGTGCCAGCAGCTCAATTAGCGGGGGCGAGCAGTTCTTC. Supplemented by reference TRBV7-6 and TRBJ2-1, the full variable domain reads GAGVSQSPRYKVTKRGQDVALRCDPISGHVSLYWYRQALGQGPEFLTYFNYEAQQDKSGLPNDRFSAERPEGSISTLTIQRTEQRDSAMYRCASSSISGGEQFFGPGTRLTVL.